The rows below give T cell receptor beta chains drawn from one sample of a study of T cell repertoires in cytomegalovirus infection. These receptors lack a known antigen. MiXCR was run by TCRdb on the reads, yielding one entry per CDR3 protein. Among roughly 990,000 distinct CDR3 sequences listed, approximately 32% were seen once. The source material was cultured CD8+ T cells from PBMCs, sampled from culture after CMV antigen stimulation. The receptors shown here come from a human donor in good health (CMV status not recorded). Some clones in this sample may be carry-over from other donors' samples. CDR3s include the opening cysteine and the closing phenylalanine or tryptophan. Fields, in order: J gene, clone size, V gene, D gene, CDR3 DNA, CDR3 protein. A D gene is named only where the DNA matches it firmly. The size entry is marked missing in some rows and otherwise reads once, few, many or a size class.

TRBJ1-1	NA	TRBV7-8	NA	TGTGCCAGCAGCTTAGGAGACTGGGGCACTGAAGCTTTCTTT	CASSLGDWGTEAFF
TRBJ2-2	NA	TRBV19	TRBD1	TGTGCCAGTAGTACCCGACAGGGGGCGAACACCGGGGAGCTGTTTTTT	CASSTRQGANTGELFF
TRBJ2-1	few	TRBV6-2/TRBV6-3	NA	TGTGCCAGCAGTGCAAAGGGAAGAGATGAGCAGTTCTTC	CASSAKGRDEQFF
TRBJ2-3	NA	TRBV6-2/TRBV6-3	NA	TGTGCCAGTAAAAGAGGGATTCGGAGCAATCAGCCCCAGTATTTT	CASKRGIRSNQPQYF
TRBJ2-7	few	TRBV6-6	NA	TGTGCCAGCAGTGATGGAGTGGGCGCCTTATTCTACGAGCAGTACTTC	CASSDGVGALFYEQYF
TRBJ1-4	NA	TRBV4-2	NA	TGTGCCAGCAGCCACGACGGTATTGACAGCACTAATGAAAAACTGTTTTTT	CASSHDGIDSTNEKLFF
TRBJ1-2	few	TRBV19	TRBD1	TGTGCCAGTACCCCGACAGGGGGCGCGGTTGGCTACACCTTC	CASTPTGGAVGYTF
TRBJ2-1	few	TRBV14	NA	TGTGCCAGCACCGACGGTGGAGAGCAGTTCTTC	CASTDGGEQFF
TRBJ1-6	NA	TRBV6-6	NA	TGTGCCAGCAGTTACCCCCCCGGGGACGGATCACCCCTCCACTTT	CASSYPPGDGSPLHF
TRBJ2-7	few	TRBV10-3	TRBD1	TGTGCCATCCTCATAGACAGGGTAGGGGAGCAGTACTTC	CAILIDRVGEQYF
TRBJ1-2	NA	TRBV27	NA	TGTGCCAGCAGGGGTGAGGGATATGGCTACACCTTC	CASRGEGYGYTF
TRBJ2-2	NA	TRBV23-1	TRBD2	TGCGCCCACCATTCACTAGCGGGGGGGCGTACCGGGGAGCTGTTTTTT	CAHHSLAGGRTGELFF
TRBJ2-1	NA	TRBV12-3/TRBV12-4	TRBD2	TGTGCCAGCATCACAGAGCGGGGGGGCGACTACAATGAGCAGTTCTTC	CASITERGGDYNEQFF
TRBJ2-3	NA	TRBV11-1	NA	TGTGCCAGCAGCTCTAGGGACGCCACAGATACGCAGTATTTT	CASSSRDATDTQYF
TRBJ1-2	few	TRBV9	NA	TGTGCCAGCAGCCCTGCTAGGGGCTACACCTTC	CASSPARGYTF
TRBJ1-1	few	TRBV27	NA	TGTGCCAGCAGTTTACAGTCGAACACTGAAGCTTTCTTT	CASSLQSNTEAFF
TRBJ2-1	NA	TRBV5-4	TRBD2	TGTGCCAGCAGGCCCACTAGCGAAGAATACAATGAGCAGTTCTTC	CASRPTSEEYNEQFF
TRBJ2-1	many	TRBV4-1	NA	TGCGCCAGCAGCCAAGAAGCAGCCTACAATGAGCAGTTCTTC	CASSQEAAYNEQFF
TRBJ2-5	NA	TRBV12-3/TRBV12-4	NA	TGTGCCAGCAGTTTCCCCCCCTTTCATGATGGTGGAGAGACCCAGTACTTC	CASSFPPFHDGGETQYF
TRBJ2-7	NA	TRBV7-9	TRBD1	TGTGCCAGCAGCGGCCAGGGACAGGGTATCTACGAGCAGTACTTC	CASSGQGQGIYEQYF
TRBJ1-5	few	TRBV5-5	NA	TGTGCCAGCAGCTCGGGAAGAGGACGGGACTCGATTAAGGCCCAGCATTTT	CASSSGRGRDSIKAQHF
TRBJ2-1	few	TRBV7-9	TRBD2	TGTGCCAGCAGCTCCCCCCCGACTAGCGGGACCTACAATGAGCAGTTCTTC	CASSSPPTSGTYNEQFF
TRBJ2-1	NA	TRBV20-1	TRBD1	TGCAGTGCTACTGGGACAGGGAGGTTTCAGGACAAGGAGCAGTTCTTC	CSATGTGRFQDKEQFF
TRBJ1-5	NA	TRBV6-1	TRBD1	TGTGCCAGCAGACCGGGACAGGGGGACAATCAGCCCCAGCATTTT	CASRPGQGDNQPQHF
TRBJ2-2	few	TRBV2	TRBD2	TGTGCCAGCAGTGAACGGGGGGGCGACACCGGGGAGCTGTTTTTT	CASSERGGDTGELFF
TRBJ2-1	few	TRBV4-3	TRBD1	TGCGCCAGCAGCCAAGAAGGGACAGGGGGCGAGTTCTTC	CASSQEGTGGEFF
TRBJ1-5	few	TRBV19	NA	TGTGCCAGTAGTATGGCAGTGAATAATCGTCAGCCCCAGCATTTT	CASSMAVNNRQPQHF
TRBJ2-2	few	TRBV19	NA	TGTGCCAGTAGTCCTAGTTCAGGGTACCTTACCGGGGAGCTGTTTTTT	CASSPSSGYLTGELFF
TRBJ2-1	few	TRBV7-6	NA	TGTGCCAGCAGCCAGGGTTCCCGTGAGCAGTTCTTC	CASSQGSREQFF
TRBJ2-2	few	TRBV2	TRBD2	TGTGCCAGCAGGGGACGGACTAGGGACACCGGGGAGCTGTTTTTT	CASRGRTRDTGELFF
TRBJ2-5	once	TRBV28	NA	TGTGCCAGCAGTTTAGATCCTGTCCTTCCCTTCGAAGAGACCCAGTACTTC	CASSLDPVLPFEETQYF
TRBJ2-1	few	TRBV2	NA	TGTGCCAGCAGTGACTCCTTTAGGGGTGAGCAGTTCTTC	CASSDSFRGEQFF
TRBJ1-1	NA	TRBV4-2	NA	TGTGCCAGCAGCCAAGAAAGACTGCCGAACACTGAAGCTTTCTTT	CASSQERLPNTEAFF
TRBJ2-7	many	TRBV6-5	NA	TGTGCCAGCAGTCGGGACGCAGCCTACGAGCAGTACTTC	CASSRDAAYEQYF
TRBJ1-2	NA	TRBV12-3/TRBV12-4	TRBD1	TGTGCCAGCAGTCCGTCTGGGACAGGCCATGGCTACACCTTC	CASSPSGTGHGYTF
TRBJ1-4	NA	TRBV6-6	NA	TGTGCCAGCAGTTACGTCTTGGTCAGAACTAATGAAAAACTGTTTTTT	CASSYVLVRTNEKLFF
TRBJ2-1	NA	TRBV29-1	NA	TGCAGTCTAGAGGGGGGCTCCTACAATGAGCAGTTCTTC	CSLEGGSYNEQFF
TRBJ2-1	NA	TRBV12-3/TRBV12-4	TRBD1	TGTGCCAGCAGTCTCCTCGGGACAGGGGATGAGCAGTTCTTC	CASSLLGTGDEQFF
TRBJ1-5	NA	TRBV2	TRBD1	TGTGCCAGCAGTCTTACCTTGGACAGGGCCTATAGCAATCAGCCCCAGCATTTT	CASSLTLDRAYSNQPQHF
TRBJ2-5	NA	TRBV12-3/TRBV12-4	TRBD2	TGTGCCAGCAGAAGGACTAGCGGGACGCAAGAGACCCAGTACTTC	CASRRTSGTQETQYF
TRBJ2-2	NA	TRBV4-1	NA	TGCGCCAGCAGCCAAGATCTCCCCGCGAACACCGGGGAGCTGTTTTTT	CASSQDLPANTGELFF
TRBJ2-1	NA	TRBV6-2/TRBV6-3	NA	TGTGCCAGCAGTTACTCCAGGGTGGGGAATGAGCAGTTCTTC	CASSYSRVGNEQFF
TRBJ1-2	NA	TRBV10-1	NA	TGCGCCAGCAGTGATTGGGATTGGAGAGGCTACACCTTC	CASSDWDWRGYTF
TRBJ1-1	few	TRBV6-2/TRBV6-3	NA	TGTGCCAGCAGTTACGAGTTTGGACAGTCAGCTTTCTTT	CASSYEFGQSAFF
TRBJ2-1	NA	TRBV11-2	TRBD2	TGTGCCAGCAGCCCGGGACTAGCGGGGGCTAATGAGCAGTTCTTC	CASSPGLAGANEQFF
TRBJ2-1	NA	TRBV7-9	NA	TGTGCCAGTCAGGGGGGGAGCTCCCACAATGAGCAGTTCTTC	CASQGGSSHNEQFF
TRBJ2-3	many	TRBV19	TRBD2	TGTGCCAGTAGTATAGTTTCGACTAGCGGGGACCGCACAGATACGCAGTATTTT	CASSIVSTSGDRTDTQYF
TRBJ2-2	few	TRBV10-3	NA	TGTGCCATCAGTGAGTCGGCGGGAAACACCGGGGAGCTGTTTTTT	CAISESAGNTGELFF
TRBJ2-7	many	TRBV12-3/TRBV12-4	NA	TGTGCCAGCAGCTTCAGTCCCTACGAGCAGTACTTC	CASSFSPYEQYF
TRBJ2-1	few	TRBV12-3/TRBV12-4	NA	TGTGCCAGCAGTGGAATATTCGGGCAGTTCTTC	CASSGIFGQFF
TRBJ2-2	NA	TRBV7-6	NA	TGTGCCAGCAGCTTAAAGGGGGAGGACGGGGAGCTGTTTTTT	CASSLKGEDGELFF
TRBJ2-7	NA	TRBV5-6	NA	TGTGCCAGCAGCGGAGGGGGTCACGACCCTTACGAGCAGTACTTC	CASSGGGHDPYEQYF
TRBJ2-1	few	TRBV2	TRBD2	TGTGCCAGCACCCCCCGGGGGGGGAACGGCAATGAGCAGTTCTTC	CASTPRGGNGNEQFF
TRBJ2-1	NA	TRBV27	NA	TGTGCCGTTTTTTCGTGCCGATGGGAGTTCTTC	CAVFSCRWEFF
TRBJ2-1	NA	TRBV7-3	TRBD2	TGTGCCAGCAGCTTAGGTCCCGGGGGGGTCAATGAGCAGTTCTTC	CASSLGPGGVNEQFF
TRBJ2-2	many	TRBV7-8	TRBD2	TGTGCCAGCATCAAACTAGCGGGGGACGACACCGGGGAGCTGTTTTTT	CASIKLAGDDTGELFF
TRBJ2-2	few	TRBV7-9	NA	TGTGCCAGCAGCCCCCTAGGGGGAGCGAACACCGGGGAGCTGTTTTTT	CASSPLGGANTGELFF
TRBJ2-1	few	TRBV7-3	TRBD2	TGTGCCAGCAAACTAGCGGGGGCCTCCTACAATGAGCAGTTCTTC	CASKLAGASYNEQFF
TRBJ1-1	many	TRBV12-5	NA	TGTGCTAGTGGCAAGGGGAACACTGAAGCTTTCTTT	CASGKGNTEAFF
TRBJ2-1	NA	TRBV12-3/TRBV12-4	TRBD1	TGTGCCAGCAGTACCCAAGTCCGGGACAGACAGTTCTTC	CASSTQVRDRQFF